Included here is one TCR beta chain sequence, with context. This sample was included in a study of blood T cell repertoires in COVID-19. For the study at large: Samples came from the United States, Italy and Spain, spanning acute and convalescent COVID-19.

Assay used: immunoSEQ multiplex PCR; TCRdb lists only in-frame clones, some missing. The sample includes tens of thousands of clones, about 92% seen only once; the top ten take about a tenth. This CDR3 has 19 residues. The trim removed 0 bases at V and 0 bases at J, leaving 11 bases unmatched. Germline assignment: CDR1 SGHDT and CDR2 YYEEEE. Material for sequencing was peripheral blood. The receptor comes from a human donor in a cohort sampled during active COVID-19. V usage is TRBV5-6 and J usage is TRBJ2-3; TRBD1 agrees at 9 bases. The chain's CDR3 is CASSLAFLDRGGSTDTQYF. As DNA, the CDR3 is TGTGCCAGCAGCTTGGCCTTTCTCGACAGGGGGGGAAGCACAGATACGCAGTATTTT.